These 9 T cell receptor beta chains came from one sample sequenced in a study of shared clonotypes between healthy human individuals. Profiled with immunoSEQ multiplex PCR; TCRdb holds only in-frame clones, not every one. The sample shows 100,000 or so clones, around 43% of them seen only once. The specimen was PBMCs. The origin of the receptors is a woman in her forties in good health. Some clones in this sample may be carry-over from other donors' samples.

This chain connects TRBV21-1 to TRBJ1-2; TRBD1, the table's D call, was not compared with the DNA. TRBV21-1 is classified as a pseudogene. The CDR3 runs 13 residues. CDR3 loop: CASSPRDSYGYTF. Written as DNA, the CDR3 is TGTGCCAGCAGCCCCCGGGACAGCTATGGCTACACCTTC.

This sequence joins TRBV10-3 and TRBJ2-7, with 11 bases identical to TRBD2. V was clipped by 10 bases and J by 1 base; unmatched bases: 9. This CDR3 spans 15 amino acids. Germline V lookup: CDR1 ENHRY, CDR2 SYGVKD. This CDR3 is CATPGASGRSYEQYF. In nucleotides, the CDR3 is TGTGCCACACCCGGGGCTAGCGGGAGGTCCTACGAGCAGTACTTC.

The chain is built from TRBV30 and TRBJ2-7, with D perhaps being TRBD1 or TRBD2 (5 bases each). The germline gives CDR1 GTSNPN, CDR2 SVGIG (reference sequence). V was pared by 3 bases and J by 7 bases, with 13 bases between. CDR3 length: 12 amino acids. CDR3 sequence (DNA): TGTGCCTGGAGACCCGGGACCCAAGAGCAGTACTTC. Its translation is CAWRPGTQEQYF. The full variable domain, completed using reference TRBV30 and TRBJ2-7, is SQTIHQWPATLVQPVGSPLSLECTVEGTSNPNLYWYRQAAGRGLQLLFYSVGIGQISSEVPQNLSASRPQDRQFILSSKKLLLSDSGFYLCAWRPGTQEQYFGPGTRLTVT.

This chain connects TRBV9 to TRBJ2-7; 7 bases fit TRBD2. Germline V gene data show CDR1 as SGDLS and CDR2 as YYNGEE. V dropped 7 bases and J dropped 2; count of bases not matched to a gene: 9. The CDR3 loop spans 14 amino acids. Here the CDR3 reads CASGGASGTYEQYF. For the CDR3, the DNA is TGTGCCAGCGGAGGGGCTAGCGGAACCTACGAGCAGTACTTC.

J is TRBJ2-7 and V is TRBV5-1; no definite D call. Trimming removed 4 bases from V and 7 bases from J, with 15 bases in between. CDR1 is SGHRS and CDR2 is YFSETQ in the germline V gene. The CDR3 consists of 13 residues. CDR3 in amino acids: CASSLLQVSEQYF. CDR3 in DNA: TGCGCCAGCAGCCTTCTCCAAGTTTCTGAGCAGTACTTC.

CDR3 bases: TGTGCCACCCGAGGATCCTACGAGCAGTACTTC. It encodes CATRGSYEQYF. The chain links TRBV6-1 to TRBJ2-7; unclear D gene. The CDR3 sequence is 11 residues long. The V gene's germline CDR1 is MNHNS and CDR2 SASEGT. V lost 10 bases and J lost 1, with 8 bases in between.

This chain connects TRBV6-1 to TRBJ2-1; D is perhaps TRBD1 or TRBD2 (5 bases each). This CDR3 contains 16 residues. Between the trimmed V and J ends, which lost 4 bases and 7 bases, there was a span of 20 bases. Germline values: CDR1 MNHNS, CDR2 SASEGT. The CDR3 nucleotides are TGTGCCAGCAGTGTATTTGGGACGGCCCCTTGGAATGAGCAGTTCTTC. Translating it yields CASSVFGTAPWNEQFF.

The rearrangement uses TRBV7-2 and TRBJ1-2; tentatively, D is TRBD1 (6 bases). Germline V gene lookup returns CDR1 SGHTA and CDR2 FQGNSA. The germline V and J ends were trimmed by 5 bases and 2 bases, with 12 bases remaining between them. The CDR3 is 14 residues long. CDR3 nucleotides: TGTGCCAGCAGCCCCGGGGGGGGCAACTATGGCTACACCTTC. Translating gives CASSPGGGNYGYTF.

This clone was observed a few times. The CDR3 sequence: CASSQDPGTGGGDTQYF. The CDR3 DNA sequence: TGTGCCAGCAGCCAAGACCCCGGGACAGGGGGCGGAGATACGCAGTATTTT. This chain uses TRBV14 with TRBJ2-3; TRBD1 matches 12 bases. The CDR3 contains 17 residues. Germline CDR1 reads SGHDN; CDR2 reads FVKESK. Trimming at V came to 0 bases and at J to 5 bases, leaving 6 bases not matched to a gene.